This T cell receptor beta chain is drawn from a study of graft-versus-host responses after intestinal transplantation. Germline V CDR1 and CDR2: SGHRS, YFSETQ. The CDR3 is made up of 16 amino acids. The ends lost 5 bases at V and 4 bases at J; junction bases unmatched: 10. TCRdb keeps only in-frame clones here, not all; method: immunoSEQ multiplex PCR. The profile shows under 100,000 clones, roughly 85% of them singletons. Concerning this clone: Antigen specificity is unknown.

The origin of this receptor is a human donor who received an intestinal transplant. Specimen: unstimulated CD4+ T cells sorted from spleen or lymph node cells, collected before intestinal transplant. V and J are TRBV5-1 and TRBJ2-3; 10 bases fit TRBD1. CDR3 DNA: TGCGCCAGCAGGTTCCGGGACAGGGGAAGGTCAGATACGCAGTATTTT. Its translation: CASRFRDRGRSDTQYF.